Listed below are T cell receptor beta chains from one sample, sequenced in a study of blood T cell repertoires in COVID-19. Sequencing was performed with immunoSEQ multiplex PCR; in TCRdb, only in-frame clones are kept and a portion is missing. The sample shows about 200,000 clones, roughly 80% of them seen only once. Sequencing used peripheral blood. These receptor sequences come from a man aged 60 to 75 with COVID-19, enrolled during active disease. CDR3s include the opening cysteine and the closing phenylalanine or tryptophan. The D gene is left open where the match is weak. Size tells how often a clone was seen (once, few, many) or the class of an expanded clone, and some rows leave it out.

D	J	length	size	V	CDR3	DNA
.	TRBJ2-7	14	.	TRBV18	CASSGSLRIYEQYF	TGTGCCAGCTCCGGGAGTCTGCGCATCTACGAGCAGTACTTC
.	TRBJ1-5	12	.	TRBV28	CASSGGDQPQHF	TGTGCCAGTTCTGGGGGGGATCAGCCCCAGCATTTT
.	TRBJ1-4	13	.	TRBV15	CATSRVQNEKLFF	TGTGCCACCAGCAGAGTCCAGAATGAAAAACTGTTTTTT
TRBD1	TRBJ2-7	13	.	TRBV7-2	CASSTDRVGEQYF	TGTGCCAGCAGCACCGACAGGGTAGGGGAGCAGTACTTC
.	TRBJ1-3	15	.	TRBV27	CASSSRFLSGNTIYF	TGTGCCAGCAGTTCCCGGTTTCTCTCTGGAAACACCATATATTTT
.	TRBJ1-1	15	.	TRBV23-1	CASSQSRQGGTEAFF	TGCGCCAGCAGTCAATCAAGGCAGGGTGGCACTGAAGCTTTCTTT
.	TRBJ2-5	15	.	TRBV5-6	CASSLTGPRGETQYF	TGTGCCAGCAGCTTGACCGGCCCTCGGGGGGAGACCCAGTACTTC
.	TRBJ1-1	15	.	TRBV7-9	CASSVVGRKNTEAFF	TGTGCCAGCAGCGTTGTAGGCAGGAAGAACACTGAAGCTTTCTTT
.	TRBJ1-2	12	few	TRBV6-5	CASSNARNGYTF	TGTGCCAGCAGTAATGCGCGCAACGGCTACACCTTC
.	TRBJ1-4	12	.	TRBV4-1	CASSQVDEKLFF	TGCGCCAGCAGCCAAGTCGATGAAAAACTGTTTTTT
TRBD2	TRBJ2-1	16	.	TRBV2	CASSKMTNGRIIEQFF	TGTGCCAGCAGTAAAATGACTAACGGGAGGATAATTGAGCAGTTCTTC
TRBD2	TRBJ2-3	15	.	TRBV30	CAWGGLAGPTDTQYF	TGTGCCTGGGGGGGACTAGCGGGACCCACAGATACGCAGTATTTT
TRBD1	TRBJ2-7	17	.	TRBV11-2	CASSQLARTGRSYEQYF	TGTGCCAGCAGTCAACTAGCCCGGACAGGGAGATCCTACGAGCAGTACTTC
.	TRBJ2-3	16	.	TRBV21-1	CASSKDRGVNTDTQYF	TGTGCCAGCAGCAAAGATCGGGGAGTGAACACAGATACGCAGTATTTT
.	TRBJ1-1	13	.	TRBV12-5	CASGLNRETEAFF	TGTGCTAGTGGTTTAAACAGGGAAACTGAAGCTTTCTTT
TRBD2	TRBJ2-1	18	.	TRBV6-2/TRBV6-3	CASSPGTSGSGSRNEQFF	TGTGCCAGCAGTCCCGGGACTAGCGGGAGTGGATCTCGCAATGAGCAGTTCTTC
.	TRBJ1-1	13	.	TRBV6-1	CASSERGNTEAFF	TGTGCCAGCAGTGAAAGGGGGAACACTGAAGCTTTCTTT
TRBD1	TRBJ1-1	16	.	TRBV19	CASSIWGQGSNTEAFF	TGTGCCAGTAGTATCTGGGGACAGGGGTCGAACACTGAAGCTTTCTTT
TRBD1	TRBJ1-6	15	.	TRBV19	CASSGQGSYNSPLHF	TGTGCCAGTAGTGGACAGGGTTCCTATAATTCACCCCTCCACTTT
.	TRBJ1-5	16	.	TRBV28	CASSFSEAASNQPQHF	TGTGCCAGCAGTTTCTCTGAGGCCGCAAGCAATCAGCCCCAGCATTTT
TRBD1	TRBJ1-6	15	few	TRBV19	CASSISGQRNSPLHF	TGTGCCAGTAGTATTTCGGGACAGCGTAATTCACCCCTCCACTTT
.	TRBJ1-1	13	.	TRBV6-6	CASSYAGSTEAFF	TGTGCCAGCAGTTACGCAGGGTCCACTGAAGCTTTCTTT
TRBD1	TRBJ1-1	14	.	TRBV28	CASSEQGARTEAFF	TGTGCCAGCAGTGAACAGGGGGCGCGAACTGAAGCTTTCTTT
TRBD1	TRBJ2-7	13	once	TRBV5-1	CASSFTGDYEQYF	TGCGCCAGCAGCTTCACAGGGGATTACGAGCAGTACTTC
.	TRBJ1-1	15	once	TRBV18	CASSPLAGANTEAFF	TGTGCCAGCTCACCCCTGGCGGGGGCGAACACTGAAGCTTTCTTT
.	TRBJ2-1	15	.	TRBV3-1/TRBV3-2	CASSHRQYPYNEQFF	TGTGCCAGCAGTCACCGCCAGTACCCCTACAATGAGCAGTTCTTC
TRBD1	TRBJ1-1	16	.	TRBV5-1	CASSWTGGLTNTEAFF	TGCGCCAGCAGCTGGACAGGGGGACTTACAAACACTGAAGCTTTCTTT
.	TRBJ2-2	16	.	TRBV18	CASSLTLVANTGELFF	TGTGCCAGCTCACTTACATTGGTCGCGAACACCGGGGAGCTGTTTTTT
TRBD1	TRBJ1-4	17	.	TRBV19	CASSVTGTGAIRVKLFF	TGTGCCAGTAGTGTCACCGGGACAGGGGCGATAAGAGTAAAACTGTTTTTT
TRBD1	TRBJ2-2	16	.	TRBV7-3	CASSLTPRTGTGELFF	TGTGCCAGCAGCTTAACCCCAAGGACAGGGACCGGGGAGCTGTTTTTT
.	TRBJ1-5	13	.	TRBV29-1	CSVSGESNQPQHF	TGCAGCGTTTCAGGGGAAAGCAATCAGCCCCAGCATTTT